This T cell receptor (beta chain) was captured by sequencing in a study of control samples from healthy donors and cancer patients. Germline V gene lookup returns CDR1 GTSNPN and CDR2 SVGIG (reference sequence). V was pared by 5 bases and J by 0 bases, with 3 bases of the junction left unmatched. The CDR3 spans 16 residues. The repertoire was sequenced with immunoSEQ multiplex PCR; TCRdb's copy has only in-frame clones and lacks some. The sample consists of around 130,000 clones, about 92% of them appearing once. Specimen: PBMCs. This TCR was sampled from a man in his forties or fifties with head and neck cancer. The chain joins TRBV30 to TRBJ2-2; 13 bases line up with TRBD2. Here the CDR3 DNA reads TGTGCCTGGTCGGGACTAGCGGGAACGAACACCGGGGAGCTGTTTTTT. This translates into CAWSGLAGTNTGELFF.